This T cell receptor (beta chain) was sequenced for a study of blood T cell repertoires in COVID-19. Sequencing used immunoSEQ multiplex PCR; TCRdb keeps in-frame clones, though not all of them. Among more than 150,000 clones listed, 75% to 90% were seen once. The germline V gene has CDR1 SGHTA and CDR2 FQGNSA. V lost 1 base and J lost 5; bases outside the gene matches: 4. This CDR3 is 16 amino acids long. The sequencing input was PBMCs or T cells enriched from blood (not recorded which). The sequence was obtained from a woman in her 30s who had recovered from COVID-19. This chain joins TRBV7-2 and TRBJ2-3, with 12 bases aligning to TRBD2. CDR3 coding DNA: TGTGCCAGCAGCTTAGGGCTAGCGGGGGGGCAAGATACGCAGTATTTT. This codes for CASSLGLAGGQDTQYF.